This TCR beta chain is from a study of response to subunit inactivated influenza vaccine. The study's findings and limits: Few new T cells, the authors suggested, are recruited by each seasonal influenza vaccination.

This clonotype was counted only a few times. Antigen unknown. Each CDR3 protein is one row after TCRdb ran MiXCR on the RT-PCR reads. The table has some 300,000 distinct CDR3 sequences, approximately 23% seen once. The specimen comprised PBMCs from blood, sampled less than 22 months after vaccination. The clonotype was recovered from a man aged 50 to 69 who received an inactivated influenza vaccine.

CDR3 protein: CASSLWTYNSPLHF. CDR3 nucleotides: TGTGCCAGCAGTTTATGGACCTATAATTCACCCCTCCACTTT. The chain couples TRBV12-3 or TRBV12-4 to TRBJ1-6; D is undetermined. The CDR3 runs 14 residues. Trimming took off 2 bases at V and 2 bases at J, with 4 bases between the two ends.